Presented here are 26 T cell receptor beta chains from one specimen sequenced in a study of blood T cell repertoires in COVID-19. Assay: immunoSEQ multiplex PCR; the TCRdb copy retains only in-frame clones and omits some. In the table there are around 280,000 clones, about 88% of which are singletons. What was sequenced was peripheral blood. The source is a man between 65 and 85 years old with acute or convalescent COVID-19.

The V call is TRBV4-1, the J call TRBJ2-1; tentative D call: TRBD2 (5 bases). V lost 0 bases, J lost 1 base, and 10 bases lay in between. Germline assignment: CDR1 MGHRA and CDR2 YSYEKL. The CDR3 length is 16 residues. The CDR3: CASSQEVAYSYNEQFF. The CDR3 nucleotides read TGCGCCAGCAGCCAAGAGGTAGCGTATTCCTACAATGAGCAGTTCTTC.

The chain's CDR3 is CASSSGQGATGNTIYF. For the CDR3, the DNA is TGTGCCAGCAGCTCGGGACAGGGGGCAACGGGAAACACCATATATTTT. The chain couples TRBV5-6 to TRBJ1-3, with 12 bases fitting TRBD1. Losses at the gene ends were 3 bases for V and 4 bases for J; bases not matched to a gene: 5. This CDR3 spans 16 amino acids. Germline V CDR1 and CDR2: SGHDT, YYEEEE.

DNA of the CDR3: TGTGCCAGCAGCCTGGGACTAGCGGGGTTCGAGCAGTACTTC. Its protein is CASSLGLAGFEQYF. The V gene is TRBV11-2, the J gene TRBJ2-7, with 13 bases matching TRBD2. This CDR3 has 14 amino acids. Germline V gene data show CDR1 as SGHAT and CDR2 as FQNNGV. V lost 5 bases and J lost 6; bases outside the gene matches: 4. Based on the CDR3 plus reference TRBV11-2 and TRBJ2-7, the full variable domain is EAGVAQSPRYKIIEKRQSVAFWCNPISGHATLYWYQQILGQGPKLLIQFQNNGVVDDSQLPKDRFSAERLKGVDSTLKIQPAKLEDSAVYLCASSLGLAGFEQYFGPGTRLTVT.

This sequence joins TRBV28 and TRBJ1-3; D gene uncertain. This CDR3 is built from 14 residues. Trimming shortened V by 5 bases and J by 6 bases, and 14 bases separated the two germline ends. The germline V gene encodes CDR1 MDHEN and CDR2 SYDVKM. This chain's CDR3 is CASSRTAAVNTIYF. The CDR3 bases are TGTGCCAGCAGTCGAACTGCGGCCGTAAACACCATATATTTT.

The chain joins TRBV7-3 to TRBJ2-3; 7 positions agree with TRBD2. The CDR3 totals 14 residues. In germline, CDR1 is SGHTA, CDR2 FQGTGA. The J segment lost 6 bases and the V segment lost 0 bases, leaving 3 bases of the junction unmatched. CDR3 nucleotide sequence: TGTGCCAGCAGCTTAACAGTCGGGGGGGATACGCAGTATTTT. It is translated as CASSLTVGGDTQYF.

This chain joins TRBV5-1 and TRBJ2-1, with 10 bases that match TRBD2. This CDR3 contains 15 residues. CDR1 and CDR2 (germline): SGHRS, YFSETQ. The ends lost 4 bases at V and 6 bases at J; junction bases unmatched: 7. The CDR3 spells CASSIIAGGANEQFF. CDR3 DNA: TGCGCCAGCAGCATTATAGCGGGGGGAGCCAATGAGCAGTTCTTC.

V gene TRBV18 combines with J gene TRBJ2-5; TRBD1 aligns across 10 bases. The CDR3 extends over 15 amino acids. Germline trimming cut 5 bases from V and 2 bases from J; bases unmatched to any gene: 5. Looked up from germline, CDR1 is KGHSH and CDR2 is LQKENI. CDR3 DNA: TGTGCCAGCTCAGGACAGGGGGACCTGCAAGAGACCCAGTACTTC. Translation gives CASSGQGDLQETQYF. Full variable domain (rest looked up from reference TRBV18 and TRBJ2-5): NAGVMQNPRHLVRRRGQEARLRCSPMKGHSHVYWYRQLPEEGLKFMVYLQKENIIDESGMPKERFSAEFPKEGPSILRIQQVVRGDSAAYFCASSGQGDLQETQYFGPGTRLLVL.

The V call is TRBV5-1, the J call TRBJ2-1; D possibly corresponds to TRBD1 (6 bases). The CDR3 contains 15 residues. The germline gives CDR1 SGHRS, CDR2 YFSETQ. Trimming removed 2 bases at V and 7 bases at J, with 16 bases between. The CDR3 nucleotides read TGCGCCAGCAGCTTAAAGACAGGCACTGGGAATGAGCAGTTCTTC. This encodes CASSLKTGTGNEQFF.

The gene calls are TRBV7-2 and TRBJ1-4; D is possibly TRBD1 (6 bases). Trimming took off 0 bases at V and 7 bases at J, with 12 bases between the two ends. CDR1 is SGHTA, CDR2 FQGNSA, per germline. The CDR3 is 15 amino acids. CDR3: CASSLAQGGGEKLFF. CDR3 sequence (DNA): TGTGCCAGCAGCTTAGCACAGGGCGGAGGTGAAAAACTGTTTTTT.

The chain recombines TRBV4-1 with TRBJ2-2; 7 nucleotides line up with TRBD2. The J segment lost 3 bases and the V segment lost 1 base, leaving 5 bases of the junction unmatched. This CDR3 has 16 amino acids. Germline V gives CDR1 MGHRA, CDR2 YSYEKL. The CDR3 DNA reads as TGCGCCAGCAGCCAAGCTTTTGCGGGAGACACCGGGGAGCTGTTTTTT. The encoded protein is CASSQAFAGDTGELFF.

The chain combines TRBV3-1 (or the pseudogene TRBV3-2) with TRBJ2-3; 7 bases align to TRBD2. V gave up 8 bases and J gave up 3 bases; unmatched junction bases: 8. This CDR3 region has 14 residues. Looked up from germline, CDR1 is LGHDT and CDR2 is YNNKEL (reference sequence). The CDR3 nucleotides read TGTGCCAGCGACTGGCCGGGGGGAACAGATACGCAGTATTTT. As protein: CASDWPGGTDTQYF.

The chain has TRBV7-9 and TRBJ2-7, with 10 bases that match TRBD2. The V gene end was trimmed by 4 bases and the J gene end by 4 bases; junction bases not matched to a gene: 7. This CDR3 is 15 amino acids long. Germline V gene sequence: CDR1 SEHNR, CDR2 FQNEAQ (reference sequence). The CDR3 DNA is TGTGCCAGCAGCTGGCTAGCGGGGGACGCTTACGAGCAGTACTTC. It specifies CASSWLAGDAYEQYF.

The CDR3 nucleotides are TGTGCCAGCAGTTGGCCAGCGGCTAATGAAAAACTGTTTTTT. Amino acid sequence: CASSWPAANEKLFF. The V call is TRBV28, the J call TRBJ1-4; D gene uncertain. The CDR3 is 14 amino acids. Trimming cost V 4 bases and J 3 bases, with 9 bases left between them. Looked up from germline, CDR1 is MDHEN and CDR2 is SYDVKM. Drawing the rest from reference TRBV28 and TRBJ1-4, the complete variable domain is DVKVTQSSRYLVKRTGEKVFLECVQDMDHENMFWYRQDPGLGLRLIYFSYDVKMKEKGDIPEGYSVSREKKERFSLILESASTNQTSMYLCASSWPAANEKLFFGSGTQLSVL.

V usage is TRBV12-3 or TRBV12-4 and J usage is TRBJ1-1; D uncertain. V was shortened by 6 bases and J by 0 bases, with 5 bases between the two germline ends. The CDR3 is 12 amino acids. The CDR3 protein is CASSPLNTEAFF. CDR3 nucleotides: TGTGCCAGCAGCCCCTTGAACACTGAAGCTTTCTTT.

V and J are TRBV5-1 and TRBJ1-1; 8 bases map to TRBD1. Germline CDR1 SGHRS, CDR2 YFSETQ. The J segment lost 1 base and the V segment lost 4 bases, leaving 3 bases of the junction unmatched. This CDR3 spans 14 amino acids. The CDR3 loop is CASSVTGENTEAFF. As DNA, the CDR3 is TGCGCCAGCAGCGTGACAGGGGAGAACACTGAAGCTTTCTTT.

The chain has TRBV21-1 and TRBJ2-4; the D call TRBD2 from the table was never checked on the DNA. TRBV21-1 is classified as a pseudogene. The length of the CDR3 is 17 residues. DNA of the CDR3: TGTGCCAGCAGCAGAAAGAAGCCCGGGGGACCCCTAAACATTCAGTACTTC. Its protein is CASSRKKPGGPLNIQYF.

The table lists this clone with a count of one. This chain connects TRBV3-1 (or the pseudogene TRBV3-2) to TRBJ2-7, with 9 bases matching TRBD1. The CDR3 has 14 amino acids. After removal of 3 bases from V and 12 bases from J, the junction contained 12 bases not matched to a gene. CDR1 is LGHDT, CDR2 YNNKEL, per germline (reference sequence). In DNA, the CDR3 is TGTGCCAGCAGCCACTGGCAAAATCGGGACAGGGCGTACTTC. As protein: CASSHWQNRDRAYF.

This chain uses TRBV9 with TRBJ1-1; a possible D gene is TRBD1 (5 bases). This CDR3 is built from 15 residues. Trimming removed 0 bases from V and 5 bases from J, with 14 bases in between. The germline V gene encodes CDR1 SGDLS and CDR2 YYNGEE. The CDR3 nucleotides read TGTGCCAGCAGCGTAGTAGGGCAGGGCCAGACTGAAGCTTTCTTT. Translating it yields CASSVVGQGQTEAFF.

This clone has a single count. The V call is TRBV10-1, the J call TRBJ1-2, with a tentative D call TRBD1 (6 bases). V dropped 6 bases and J dropped 6 bases, with 29 bases sitting between them. The CDR3 length is 18 residues. CDR1 and CDR2 from the germline V gene are WNHNN and SYGVQD (reference sequence). CDR3 in DNA: TGCGCCAGCAGCCACTCTGGGGACAAGGTGGGACCAATGGATGGCTACACCTTC. Translating it yields CASSHSGDKVGPMDGYTF.

CDR3 residues: CASSSGILNTGELFF. The CDR3 DNA follows: TGTGCCAGCAGCTCGGGGATTTTGAACACCGGGGAGCTGTTTTTT. The chain links TRBV7-3 to TRBJ2-2, with D perhaps matching TRBD2 (5 bases). Germline V gene lookup returns CDR1 SGHTA and CDR2 FQGTGA. This CDR3 is built from 15 residues. Trimming left V 4 bases short and J 1 base short, with 10 bases between.

The V and J genes are TRBV10-3 and TRBJ2-3, with D possibly matching TRBD2 (5 bases). Germline lookup yields CDR1 ENHRY and CDR2 SYGVKD. This CDR3 is built from 15 residues. The V end lost 3 bases, the J end lost 4 bases, and 14 bases lay between the germline ends. The CDR3 region has the DNA TGTGCCATCAGTGAATCCCTAGCTACCTCAGATACGCAGTATTTT. Protein sequence: CAISESLATSDTQYF.

The chain uses TRBV19 and TRBJ1-2; weak D call: TRBD1 (6 bases). Germline CDR1 LNHDA, CDR2 SQIVND (reference sequence). The CDR3 runs 13 residues. V was trimmed by 7 bases and J by 2 bases, leaving 11 bases between them. The CDR3 sequence is CASTPTGNYGYTF. CDR3 sequence (DNA): TGTGCCAGTACCCCAACAGGGAACTATGGCTACACCTTC.

The J gene is TRBJ1-3, the V gene TRBV7-6; tentatively, D is TRBD1 (6 bases). V was clipped by 5 bases and J by 3 bases, with 14 bases between them. The CDR3 length is 15 residues. Germline-derived CDR1 and CDR2 are SGHVS and FNYEAQ. The CDR3 loop is CASSLAGAGGNTIYF. DNA for the CDR3: TGTGCCAGCAGCCTGGCGGGGGCAGGTGGAAACACCATATATTTT.

The V gene is TRBV9, the J gene TRBJ2-1; the D gene is possibly TRBD1 (5 bases). Trimming left V 0 bases short and J 2 bases short, with 9 bases between. The CDR3 consists of 15 residues. Germline V gives CDR1 SGDLS, CDR2 YYNGEE. CDR3 residues: CASSVEQDPYNEQFF. CDR3 sequence (DNA): TGTGCCAGCAGCGTAGAACAGGATCCCTACAATGAGCAGTTCTTC.

The chain links TRBV19 to TRBJ1-2, with 8 nucleotides matching TRBD1. The V gene's germline CDR1 is LNHDA and CDR2 SQIVND (reference sequence). V gave up 7 bases and J gave up 3 bases; unmatched junction bases: 10. CDR3 length equals 15 residues. CDR3 in DNA: TGTGCCAGTACCGCACTCGGACAGGGAGACTATGGCTACACCTTC. Protein product: CASTALGQGDYGYTF.

The V gene is TRBV7-6, the J gene TRBJ2-2; a possible D gene is TRBD1 (5 bases). The CDR3 extends over 16 amino acids. V was trimmed by 3 bases and J by 7 bases, leaving 18 bases between them. Germline lookup yields CDR1 SGHVS and CDR2 FNYEAQ. The chain's CDR3 is CASSFSLPGKDGELFF. The CDR3 DNA follows: TGTGCCAGCAGCTTTTCTCTCCCAGGGAAGGACGGGGAGCTGTTTTTT.